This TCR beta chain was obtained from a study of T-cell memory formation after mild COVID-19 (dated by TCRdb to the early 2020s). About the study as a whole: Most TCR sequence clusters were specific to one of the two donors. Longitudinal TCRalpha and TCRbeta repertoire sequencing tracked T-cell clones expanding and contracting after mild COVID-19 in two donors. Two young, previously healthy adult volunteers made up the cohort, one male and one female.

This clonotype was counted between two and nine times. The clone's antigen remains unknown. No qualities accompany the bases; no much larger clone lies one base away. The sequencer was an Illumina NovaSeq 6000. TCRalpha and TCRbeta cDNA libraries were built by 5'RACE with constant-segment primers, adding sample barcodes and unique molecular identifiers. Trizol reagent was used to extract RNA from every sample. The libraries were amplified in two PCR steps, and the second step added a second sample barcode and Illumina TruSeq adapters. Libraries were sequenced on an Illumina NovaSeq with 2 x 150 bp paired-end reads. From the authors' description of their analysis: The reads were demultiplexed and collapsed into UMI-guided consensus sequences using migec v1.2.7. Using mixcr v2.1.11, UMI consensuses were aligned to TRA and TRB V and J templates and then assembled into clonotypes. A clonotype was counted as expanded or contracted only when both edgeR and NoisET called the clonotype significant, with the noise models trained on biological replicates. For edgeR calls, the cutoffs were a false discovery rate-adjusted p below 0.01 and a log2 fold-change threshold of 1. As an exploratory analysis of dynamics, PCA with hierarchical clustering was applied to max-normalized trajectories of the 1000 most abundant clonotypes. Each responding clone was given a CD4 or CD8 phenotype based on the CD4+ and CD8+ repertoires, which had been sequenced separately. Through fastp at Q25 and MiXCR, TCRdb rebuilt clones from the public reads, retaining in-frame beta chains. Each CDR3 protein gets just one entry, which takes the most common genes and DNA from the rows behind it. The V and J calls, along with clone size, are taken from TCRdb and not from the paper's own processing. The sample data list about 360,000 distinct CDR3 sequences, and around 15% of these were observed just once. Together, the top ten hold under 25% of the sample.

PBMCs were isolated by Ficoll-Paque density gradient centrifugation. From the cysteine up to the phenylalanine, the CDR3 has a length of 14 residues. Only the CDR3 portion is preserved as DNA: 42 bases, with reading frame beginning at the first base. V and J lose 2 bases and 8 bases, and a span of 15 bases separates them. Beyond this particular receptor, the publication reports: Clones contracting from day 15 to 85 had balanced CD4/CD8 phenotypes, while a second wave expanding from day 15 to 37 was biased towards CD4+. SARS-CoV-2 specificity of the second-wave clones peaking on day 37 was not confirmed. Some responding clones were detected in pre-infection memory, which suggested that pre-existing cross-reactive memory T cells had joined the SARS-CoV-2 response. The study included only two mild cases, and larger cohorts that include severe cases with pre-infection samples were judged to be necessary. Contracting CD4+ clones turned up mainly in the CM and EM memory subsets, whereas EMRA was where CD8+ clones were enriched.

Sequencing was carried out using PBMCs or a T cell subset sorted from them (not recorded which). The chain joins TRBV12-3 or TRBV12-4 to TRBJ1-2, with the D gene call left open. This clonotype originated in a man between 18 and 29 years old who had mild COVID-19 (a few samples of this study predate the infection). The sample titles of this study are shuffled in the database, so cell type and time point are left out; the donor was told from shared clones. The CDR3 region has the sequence CASSLTVSLKGYTF. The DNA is TGTGCCAGCAGTTTAACAGTAAGCCTTAAGGGCTACACCTTC.